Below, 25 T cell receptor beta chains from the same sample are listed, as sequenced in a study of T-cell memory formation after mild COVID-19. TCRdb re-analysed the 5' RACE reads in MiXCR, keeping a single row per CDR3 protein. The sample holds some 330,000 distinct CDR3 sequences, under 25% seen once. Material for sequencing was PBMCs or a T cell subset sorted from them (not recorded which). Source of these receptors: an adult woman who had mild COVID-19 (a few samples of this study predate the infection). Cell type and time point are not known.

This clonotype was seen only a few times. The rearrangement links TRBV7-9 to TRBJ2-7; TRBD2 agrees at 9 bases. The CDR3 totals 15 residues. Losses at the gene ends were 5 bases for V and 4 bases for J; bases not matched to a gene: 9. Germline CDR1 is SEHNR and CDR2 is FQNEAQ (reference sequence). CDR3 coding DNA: TGTGCCAGCAGCCCCCTTAGCGGGAGCGGGTACGAGCAGTACTTC. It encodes CASSPLSGSGYEQYF.

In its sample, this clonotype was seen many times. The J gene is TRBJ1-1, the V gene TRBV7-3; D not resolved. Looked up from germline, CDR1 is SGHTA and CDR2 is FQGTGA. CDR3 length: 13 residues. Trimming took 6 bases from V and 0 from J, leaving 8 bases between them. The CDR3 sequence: CASRSRLNTEAFF. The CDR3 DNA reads TGTGCCAGCAGATCCAGGCTGAACACTGAAGCTTTCTTT. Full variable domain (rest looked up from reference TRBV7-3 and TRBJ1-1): GAGVSQTPSNKVTEKGKYVELRCDPISGHTALYWYRQSLGQGPEFLIYFQGTGAADDSGLPNDRFFAVRPEGSVSTLKIQRTERGDSAVYLCASRSRLNTEAFFGQGTRLTVV.

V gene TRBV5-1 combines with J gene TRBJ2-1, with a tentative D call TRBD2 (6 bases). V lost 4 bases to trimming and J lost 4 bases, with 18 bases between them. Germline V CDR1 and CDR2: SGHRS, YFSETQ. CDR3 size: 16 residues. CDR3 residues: CASSPNLARAYNEQFF. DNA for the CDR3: TGCGCCAGCAGCCCGAATCTAGCGCGGGCTTACAATGAGCAGTTCTTC.

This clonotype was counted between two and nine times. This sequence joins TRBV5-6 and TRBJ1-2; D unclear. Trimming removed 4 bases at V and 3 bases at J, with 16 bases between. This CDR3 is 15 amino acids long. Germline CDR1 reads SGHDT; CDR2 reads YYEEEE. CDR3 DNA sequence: TGTGCCAGCAGCCCTCTTGACACCCCCCACTATGGCTACACCTTC. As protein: CASSPLDTPHYGYTF.

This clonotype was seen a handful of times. The CDR3 protein is CAWSEGTYVGDEQYF. The DNA for the CDR3 is TGTGCCTGGAGTGAGGGGACCTACGTCGGAGACGAGCAGTACTTC. This chain uses TRBV30 with TRBJ2-7; D assignment may be TRBD1 or TRBD2 (5 bases each). CDR3 length: 15 residues. The ends were cut back, 1 base at V and 5 bases at J, with 18 bases in the middle. The germline V gene encodes CDR1 GTSNPN and CDR2 SVGIG (reference sequence).

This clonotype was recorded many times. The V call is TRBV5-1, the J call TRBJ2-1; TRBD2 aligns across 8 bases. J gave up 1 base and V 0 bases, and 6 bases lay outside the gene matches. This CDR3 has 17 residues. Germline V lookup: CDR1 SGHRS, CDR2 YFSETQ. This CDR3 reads CASSLASGSPSYNEQFF. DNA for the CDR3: TGCGCCAGCAGCTTGGCGAGCGGGAGTCCTTCCTACAATGAGCAGTTCTTC.

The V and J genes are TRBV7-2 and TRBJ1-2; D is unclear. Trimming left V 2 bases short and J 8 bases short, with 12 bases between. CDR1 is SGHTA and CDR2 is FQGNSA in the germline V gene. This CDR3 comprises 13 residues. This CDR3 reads CASSLRRGQGYTF. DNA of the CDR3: TGTGCCAGCAGCTTAAGAAGAGGTCAGGGCTACACCTTC.

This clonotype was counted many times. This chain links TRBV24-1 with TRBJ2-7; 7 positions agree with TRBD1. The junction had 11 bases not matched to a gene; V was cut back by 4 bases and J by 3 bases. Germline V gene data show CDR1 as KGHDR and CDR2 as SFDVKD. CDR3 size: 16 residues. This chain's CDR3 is CATSDSQTGSIYEQYF. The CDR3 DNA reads TGTGCCACCAGTGACTCACAGACAGGGTCAATCTACGAGCAGTACTTC.

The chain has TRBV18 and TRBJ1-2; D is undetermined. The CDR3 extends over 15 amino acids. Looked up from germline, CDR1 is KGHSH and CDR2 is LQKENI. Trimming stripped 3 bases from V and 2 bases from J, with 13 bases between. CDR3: CASSPYEPGNYGYTF. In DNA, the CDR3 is TGTGCCAGCTCACCTTATGAGCCCGGGAACTATGGCTACACCTTC.

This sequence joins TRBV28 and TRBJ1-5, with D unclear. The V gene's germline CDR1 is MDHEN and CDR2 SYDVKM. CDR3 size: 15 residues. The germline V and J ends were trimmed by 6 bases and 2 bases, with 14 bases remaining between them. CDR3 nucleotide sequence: TGTGCCAGCAGGCCAACATGGGCGGGCAATCAGCCCCAGCATTTT. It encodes CASRPTWAGNQPQHF.

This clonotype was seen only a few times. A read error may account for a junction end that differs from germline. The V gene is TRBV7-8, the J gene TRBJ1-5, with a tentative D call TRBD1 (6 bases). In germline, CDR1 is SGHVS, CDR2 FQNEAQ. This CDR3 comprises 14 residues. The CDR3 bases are TGTGCCAGCACCTTAAGGGGGGATTTTGGGCCCCAGCATTTT. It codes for CASTLRGDFGPQHF.

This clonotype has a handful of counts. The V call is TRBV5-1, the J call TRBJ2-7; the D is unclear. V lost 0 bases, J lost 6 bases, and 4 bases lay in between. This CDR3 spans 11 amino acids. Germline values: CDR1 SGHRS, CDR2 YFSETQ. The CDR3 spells CASSLGTEQYF. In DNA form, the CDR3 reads TGCGCCAGCAGCTTGGGAACCGAGCAGTACTTC.

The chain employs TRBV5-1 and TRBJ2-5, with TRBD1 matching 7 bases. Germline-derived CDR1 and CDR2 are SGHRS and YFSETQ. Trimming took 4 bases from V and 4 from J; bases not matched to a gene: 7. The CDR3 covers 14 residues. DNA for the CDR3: TGCGCCAGCAGCCCAGGGACAGTTGGAGAGACCCAGTACTTC. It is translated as CASSPGTVGETQYF.

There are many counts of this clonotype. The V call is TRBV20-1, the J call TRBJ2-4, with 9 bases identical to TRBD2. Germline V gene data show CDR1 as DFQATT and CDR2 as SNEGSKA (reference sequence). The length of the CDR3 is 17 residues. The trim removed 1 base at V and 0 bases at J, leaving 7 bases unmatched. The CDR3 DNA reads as TGCAGTGCTAGAGTACTAGCGGGTCTCGGAGCCAAAAACATTCAGTACTTC. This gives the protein CSARVLAGLGAKNIQYF.

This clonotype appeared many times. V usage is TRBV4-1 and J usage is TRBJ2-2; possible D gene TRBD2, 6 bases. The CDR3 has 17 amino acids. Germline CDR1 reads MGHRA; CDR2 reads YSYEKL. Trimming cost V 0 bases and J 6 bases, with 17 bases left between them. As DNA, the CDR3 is TGCGCCAGCAGCCAAGATGCGGGGTTGAGGAGTGCCGGGGAGCTGTTTTTT. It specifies CASSQDAGLRSAGELFF.

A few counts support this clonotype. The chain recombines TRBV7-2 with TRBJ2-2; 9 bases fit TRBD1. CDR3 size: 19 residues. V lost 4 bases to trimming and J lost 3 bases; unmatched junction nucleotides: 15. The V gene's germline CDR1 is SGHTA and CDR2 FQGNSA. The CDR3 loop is CASSSLGDRVTAYTGELFF. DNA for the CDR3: TGTGCCAGCAGCTCCCTAGGGGACAGGGTCACAGCGTACACCGGGGAGCTGTTTTTT.

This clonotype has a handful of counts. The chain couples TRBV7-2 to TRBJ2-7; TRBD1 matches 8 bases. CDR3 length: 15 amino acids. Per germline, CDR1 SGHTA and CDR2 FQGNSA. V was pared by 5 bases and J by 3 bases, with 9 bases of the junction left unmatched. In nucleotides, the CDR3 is TGTGCCAGCAGCCAACGACAGGGGAAGGGCTACGAGCAGTACTTC. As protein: CASSQRQGKGYEQYF.

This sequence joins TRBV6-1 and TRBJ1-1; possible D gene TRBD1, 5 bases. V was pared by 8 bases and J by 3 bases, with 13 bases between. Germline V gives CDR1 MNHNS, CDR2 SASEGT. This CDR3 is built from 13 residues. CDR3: CASVTAGYTEAFF. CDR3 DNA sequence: TGTGCCAGCGTGACAGCTGGGTACACTGAAGCTTTCTTT.

CDR3 in DNA: TGTGCCAGCAATCGGGCGGCGGTTCTCCAAGAGACCCAGTACTTC. Residues: CASNRAAVLQETQYF. The chain uses TRBV11-3 and TRBJ2-5, with no clear D. CDR3 length: 15 amino acids. With 7 bases removed from V and 1 base from J, the gap between germline ends came to 16 bases. Germline lookup yields CDR1 SGHNT and CDR2 YENEEA.

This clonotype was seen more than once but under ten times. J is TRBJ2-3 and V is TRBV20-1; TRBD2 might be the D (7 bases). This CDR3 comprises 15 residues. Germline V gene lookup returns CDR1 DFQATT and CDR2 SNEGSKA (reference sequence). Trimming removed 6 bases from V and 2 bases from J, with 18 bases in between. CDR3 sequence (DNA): TGCAGTGCCCGTGCGGTGGGGGGGCTCACAGATACGCAGTATTTT. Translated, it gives CSARAVGGLTDTQYF.

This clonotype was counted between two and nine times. CDR3 amino acids: CAIFRRGARGLNLETNEKLFF. The CDR3 region has the DNA TGCGCCATCTTCCGCCGGGGAGCTCGGGGCCTGAATTTAGAAACTAATGAAAAACTGTTTTTT. The rearrangement uses TRBV23-1 and TRBJ1-4, with D perhaps TRBD1 (5 bases). Being an ORF, TRBV23-1 has a function that is uncertain. With 10 bases removed from V and 1 base from J, the gap between germline ends came to 34 bases. The CDR3 consists of 21 residues.

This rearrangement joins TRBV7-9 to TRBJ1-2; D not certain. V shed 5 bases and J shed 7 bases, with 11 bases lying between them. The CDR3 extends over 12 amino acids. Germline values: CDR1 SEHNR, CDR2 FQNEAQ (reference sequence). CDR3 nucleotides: TGTGCCAGCAGCGAGGGCTCCTCTGGCTACACCTTC. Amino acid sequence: CASSEGSSGYTF.

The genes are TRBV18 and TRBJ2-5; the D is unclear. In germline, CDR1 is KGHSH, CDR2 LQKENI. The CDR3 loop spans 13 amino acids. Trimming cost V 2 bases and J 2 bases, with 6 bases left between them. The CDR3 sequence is CASSPGFQETQYF. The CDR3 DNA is TGTGCCAGCTCACCAGGGTTTCAAGAGACCCAGTACTTC.

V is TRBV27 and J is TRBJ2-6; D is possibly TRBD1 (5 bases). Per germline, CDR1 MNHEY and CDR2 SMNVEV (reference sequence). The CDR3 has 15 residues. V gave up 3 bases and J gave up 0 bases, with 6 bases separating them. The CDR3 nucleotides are TGTGCCAGCAGTTTCAGGGTCTCTGGGGCCAACGTCCTGACTTTC. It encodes CASSFRVSGANVLTF. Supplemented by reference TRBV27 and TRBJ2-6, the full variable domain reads EAQVTQNPRYLITVTGKKLTVTCSQNMNHEYMSWYRQDPGLGLRQIYYSMNVEVTDKGDVPEGYKVSRKEKRNFPLILESPSPNQTSLYFCASSFRVSGANVLTFGAGSRLTVL.

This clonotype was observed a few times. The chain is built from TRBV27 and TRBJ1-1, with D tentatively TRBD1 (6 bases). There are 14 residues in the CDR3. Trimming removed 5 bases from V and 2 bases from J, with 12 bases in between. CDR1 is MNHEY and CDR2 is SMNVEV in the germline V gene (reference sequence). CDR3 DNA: TGTGCCAGCAGTCCAAGACAGGTTAACACTGAAGCTTTCTTT. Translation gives CASSPRQVNTEAFF.